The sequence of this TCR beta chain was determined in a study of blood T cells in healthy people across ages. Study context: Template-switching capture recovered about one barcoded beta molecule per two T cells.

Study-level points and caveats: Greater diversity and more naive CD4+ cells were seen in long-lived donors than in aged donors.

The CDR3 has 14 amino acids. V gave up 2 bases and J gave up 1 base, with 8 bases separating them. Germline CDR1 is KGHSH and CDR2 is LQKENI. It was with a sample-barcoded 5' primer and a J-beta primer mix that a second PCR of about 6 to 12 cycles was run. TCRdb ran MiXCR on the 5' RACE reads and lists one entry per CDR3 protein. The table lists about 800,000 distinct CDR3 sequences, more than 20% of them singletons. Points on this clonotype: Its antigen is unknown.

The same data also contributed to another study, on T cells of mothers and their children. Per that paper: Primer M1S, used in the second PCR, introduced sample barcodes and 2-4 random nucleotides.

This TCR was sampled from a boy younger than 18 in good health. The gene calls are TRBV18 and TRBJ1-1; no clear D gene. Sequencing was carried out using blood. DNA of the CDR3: TGTGCCAGCTCACCATTGGCAGGGAACACTGAAGCTTTCTTT. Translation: CASSPLAGNTEAFF.